These 3 T cell receptor beta chains share one sample of origin, sequenced in a study of blood T cell repertoires in COVID-19. Sequencing used immunoSEQ multiplex PCR; TCRdb keeps in-frame clones, though not all of them. In the table there are 13,000 or so clones, just under 80% of which are singletons. Sequencing was performed on peripheral blood. The receptors originated from a human donor in a cohort sampled during active COVID-19.

This clone appeared a few times. The genes are TRBV28 and TRBJ1-2, with D perhaps matching TRBD1 (6 bases). CDR3 length: 14 residues. CDR1 is MDHEN, CDR2 SYDVKM, per germline. V shed 3 bases and J shed 6 bases, with 14 bases lying between them. The chain's CDR3 is CASSFLGAKDGYTF. DNA of the CDR3: TGTGCCAGCAGTTTTTTGGGGGCCAAGGATGGCTACACCTTC.

This clone was counted once. The rearrangement joins TRBV6-2 or TRBV6-3 to TRBJ1-4; D is uncertain. Trimming shortened V by 4 bases and J by 7 bases, and 7 bases separated the two germline ends. In germline, CDR1 is MNHEY, CDR2 SVGEGT. The CDR3 totals 12 residues. The CDR3 DNA follows: TGTGCCAGCAGTTCAGTTGGTGAAAAACTGTTTTTT. This gives the protein CASSSVGEKLFF.

The CDR3 loop reads CASSPITQTGDIQPQHF. The CDR3 DNA sequence: TGTGCCAGCAGCCCGATTACCCAAACAGGGGATATTCAGCCCCAGCATTTT. V usage is TRBV21-1 and J usage is TRBJ1-5; the table's D call, TRBD1, has no DNA check behind it. TRBV21-1 is labeled a pseudogene. The CDR3 length is 17 residues.